This passage covers 3 T cell receptor beta chains from one sample sequenced in a study of shared clonotypes between healthy human individuals. Assay used: immunoSEQ multiplex PCR; TCRdb lists only in-frame clones, some missing. Of some 790,000 clones in the sample, just under 75% were seen once. Sequenced input: memory CD4+ T cells sorted from blood. Subset given: CD45RA-negative fraction. Every receptor here comes from a woman in her twenties or thirties in good health.

J is TRBJ2-5 and V is TRBV5-5; 10 bases are a match to TRBD2. The V gene end was trimmed by 0 bases and the J gene end by 0 bases; junction bases not matched to a gene: 8. Germline V CDR1 and CDR2: SGHKS, YYEKEE (reference sequence). This CDR3 contains 18 residues. The CDR3 DNA is TGTGCCAGCAGCTTGGGGCTAGCGGGGGAGACATACCAAGAGACCCAGTACTTC. Protein product: CASSLGLAGETYQETQYF.

The genes are TRBV29-1 and TRBJ2-5; no firm D call. The CDR3 has 12 residues. V lost 1 base to trimming and J lost 3 bases, with 6 bases between them. CDR1 and CDR2 (germline): SQVTM, ANQGSEA. The CDR3 sequence is CSVEGHEETQYF. The DNA of the CDR3 is TGCAGCGTTGAAGGGCATGAAGAGACCCAGTACTTC.

In its sample, this clone was seen once. This sequence joins TRBV6-1 and TRBJ2-1; 7 bases match TRBD2. The V and J ends lost 4 bases and 4 bases, in that order; junction bases with no gene match: 7. The CDR3 is 15 residues long. In germline, CDR1 is MNHNS, CDR2 SASEGT. CDR3 nucleotide sequence: TGTGCCAGCAGTGTTGGCGGGGGAAAGTACAATGAGCAGTTCTTC. This codes for CASSVGGGKYNEQFF.